These T cell receptor beta chains were read from a single sample in a study of Ad26.COV2.S vaccination and SARS-CoV-2 variants. Some clones are missing from TCRdb's copy, which holds only in-frame ones; the method was immunoSEQ multiplex PCR. The sample holds some 400,000 clones, approximately 91% seen once. The sample here was peripheral blood, taken in a trial of Ad26.COV2.S vaccine versus placebo. The receptors shown here come from a person aged 18-60 years who received the Ad26.COV2.S COVID-19 vaccine or a placebo. The CDR3 runs from the conserved cysteine through the conserved F or W. D genes are given only for firm matches. Some rows mark clone size as missing; the rest say once, few, many or name a class of expanded clone.

cdr3_aa | cdr3_nt | d_call | j_call | v_call | clone_size
CASNRRWRGFLNTEAFF | TGCGCCAGCAACCGCAGGTGGAGGGGGTTCCTGAACACTGAAGCTTTCTTT | . | TRBJ1-1 | TRBV23-1 | .
CASRPDRVSNQPQHF | TGTGCCAGCAGGCCCGACAGGGTTAGCAATCAGCCCCAGCATTTT | TRBD1 | TRBJ1-5 | TRBV2 | .
CASSQDMSDYNEQFF | TGCGCCAGCAGCCAAGATATGTCAGACTACAATGAGCAGTTCTTC | . | TRBJ2-1 | TRBV4-1 | .
CASSSSGTVSEAFF | TGTGCCAGCAGCTCTTCCGGGACAGTGTCTGAAGCTTTCTTT | TRBD1 | TRBJ1-1 | TRBV13 | few
CASSRTVKAIGIQNTIYF | TGTGCCAGCAGCCGGACGGTGAAAGCAATTGGTATCCAAAACACCATATATTTT | . | TRBJ1-3 | TRBV5-5 | .
CASSVDWGGYNEQFF | TGTGCCAGCAGCGTAGACTGGGGCGGGTACAATGAGCAGTTCTTC | . | TRBJ2-1 | TRBV9 | .
CASSQEGGNYNEQFF | TGCGCCAGCAGCCAAGAAGGCGGAAACTACAATGAGCAGTTCTTC | . | TRBJ2-1 | TRBV4-1 | once
CASGLKAYEQYF | TGTGCCAGCGGGCTTAAGGCCTACGAGCAGTACTTC | . | TRBJ2-7 | TRBV28 | once
CASSVVIDLGQSNQPQHF | TGTGCCAGCAGCGTAGTAATCGACTTAGGACAGAGCAATCAGCCCCAGCATTTT | . | TRBJ1-5 | TRBV9 | .
CASSQVGDRWSYEQYF | TGTGCCAGCAGCCAAGTGGGGGACAGGTGGTCCTACGAGCAGTACTTC | TRBD1 | TRBJ2-7 | TRBV3-1/TRBV3-2 | .
CASTLSTGVSYEQYF | TGTGCCAGCACCCTGTCGACGGGAGTCTCCTACGAGCAGTACTTC | . | TRBJ2-7 | TRBV7-8 | .
CASSSFSAYYNEQFF | TGTGCCAGCAGCTCCTTCTCTGCCTATTACAATGAGCAGTTCTTC | . | TRBJ2-1 | TRBV7-9 | many
CASSLAGAGVNSPLHF | TGTGCCAGCAGCTTAGCGGGCGCAGGGGTGAATTCACCCCTCCACTTT | . | TRBJ1-6 | TRBV7-2 | .
CAWSVDGRAYNEQFF | TGTGCCTGGAGTGTAGACGGGAGGGCCTACAATGAGCAGTTCTTC | TRBD2 | TRBJ2-1 | TRBV30 | .
CASTLRTSGGSYEQYF | TGTGCCAGCACCTTAAGGACTAGCGGAGGCTCCTACGAGCAGTACTTC | TRBD2 | TRBJ2-7 | TRBV5-6 | .